Sequencing of this T cell receptor beta chain was carried out in a study of blood T cell repertoires in COVID-19. The wider study: PBMCs, B-cell-depleted T cells, or T cells provided the cDNA or gDNA that made up the material.

The CDR3 spans 13 residues. Germline CDR1 and CDR2: MNHNS and SASEGT. Between the trimmed V and J ends, which lost 2 bases and 3 bases, there was a span of 8 bases. Profiled with immunoSEQ multiplex PCR; TCRdb holds only in-frame clones, not every one. The table has about 73,000 clones, 65% to 90% seen once. V is TRBV6-1 and J is TRBJ2-7; maybe TRBD2 (5 bases). This receptor was identified in a woman aged 60-75 years with acute or convalescent COVID-19. The sample taken for sequencing was peripheral blood. The CDR3 protein is CASSEREHYEQYF. Here the CDR3 DNA reads TGTGCCAGCAGTGAACGGGAACACTACGAGCAGTACTTC.